This TCR beta chain emerged from a study of metastatic and nonmetastatic thyroid tumors. Thyroid surgery was preceded by no treatment in any patient. This clone was seen at least ten times. This CDR3 region has 17 residues. J was trimmed by 4 bases and V by 6 bases; bases with no gene match: 12. TCRdb reprocessed the PCR reads using MiXCR. This table holds tens of thousands of clones, about a sixth found once. Sequenced sample: blood. This chain connects TRBV12-3 or TRBV12-4 to TRBJ1-3, with 10 bases aligning to TRBD1. This sequence originates from a male donor with papillary thyroid cancer or a benign thyroid nodule (not recorded which). Some clones in this sample may be carry-over from other donors' samples. The CDR3 loop reads CASRQRDRGTSGNTIYF. Here the CDR3 DNA reads TGTGCCAGCAGACAAAGGGACAGGGGAACTTCGGGAAACACCATATATTTT.